The 29 T cell receptor beta chains listed next were all sequenced from one sample in a study of response to subunit inactivated influenza vaccine. TCRdb ran MiXCR on the RT-PCR reads and lists one entry per CDR3 protein. Found here are roughly 620,000 distinct CDR3 sequences, 11% of them singletons; the top ten hold about 10%. The same data also contributed to another study, on T cells expressing NK-cell markers. From that paper: Generation of TCR beta cDNA was performed by 5'RACE template switching incorporating UMIs.

The specimen was PBMCs from blood, collected on the day of vaccination. Receptor source: a man aged 50-59 years who received an inactivated influenza vaccine.

This clonotype was recorded a few times. This chain connects TRBV6-1 to TRBJ2-2; TRBD1 agrees at 7 bases. The CDR3 is 16 residues long. Losses at the gene ends were 6 bases for V and 6 bases for J; bases not matched to a gene: 13. The germline V gene has CDR1 MNHNS and CDR2 SASEGT. This chain's CDR3 is CASRSTGILLAGELFF. The CDR3, as DNA: TGTGCCAGCAGATCGACAGGGATTCTCTTAGCCGGGGAGCTGTTTTTT.

This clonotype was seen repeatedly, ten times or more. The chain links TRBV20-1 to TRBJ2-5, with 11 bases identical to TRBD2. The CDR3 length is 15 residues. The V and J ends lost 5 bases and 3 bases, in that order; junction bases with no gene match: 8. Germline V gene data show CDR1 as DFQATT and CDR2 as SNEGSKA (reference sequence). The CDR3 sequence is CSASGLADIKETQYF. The CDR3 nucleotides read TGCAGTGCTTCGGGACTAGCGGACATAAAAGAGACCCAGTACTTC.

This clonotype was found many times. V is TRBV12-3 or TRBV12-4 and J is TRBJ2-1; D unresolved. The CDR3 extends over 12 amino acids. Deletions cut 3 bases from V and 11 bases from J, with 11 bases between. The CDR3 DNA follows: TGTGCCAGCAGTTTGGTCGGCATCCAGCAGTTCTTC. Translating it yields CASSLVGIQQFF.

This clonotype was recorded many times. The CDR3 reads CASSLRELAYEQYF. The CDR3 DNA reads TGTGCCAGCAGCTTACGTGAGTTAGCCTACGAGCAGTACTTC. The chain uses TRBV7-2 and TRBJ2-7; D gene uncertain. The V end lost 2 bases, the J end lost 2 bases, and 10 bases lay between the germline ends. The germline V gene encodes CDR1 SGHTA and CDR2 FQGNSA. The CDR3 loop spans 14 amino acids.

This clonotype is classed as medium-sized. This chain connects TRBV5-1 to TRBJ1-1; TRBD1 aligns across 10 bases. This CDR3 is 16 amino acids long. The germline V gene encodes CDR1 SGHRS and CDR2 YFSETQ. The V and J ends lost 1 base and 2 bases, in that order; junction bases with no gene match: 5. This CDR3 reads CASSLTGTGDNTEAFF. CDR3 nucleotide sequence: TGCGCCAGCAGCTTGACCGGGACAGGGGATAACACTGAAGCTTTCTTT.

This clonotype was seen a few times. The chain carries TRBV18 and TRBJ2-2, with D uncertain. The CDR3 consists of 15 residues. The germline gives CDR1 KGHSH, CDR2 LQKENI. V was clipped by 2 bases and J by 7 bases, with 14 bases between them. The CDR3 sequence is CASSPGLAPLGELFF. CDR3 sequence (DNA): TGTGCCAGCTCACCAGGCTTGGCACCTCTCGGGGAGCTGTTTTTT.

This clonotype was counted between two and nine times. The V and J genes are TRBV9 and TRBJ1-4; 10 bases line up with TRBD1. Per the germline V gene, CDR1 is SGDLS and CDR2 is YYNGEE. V gave up 0 bases and J gave up 7 bases; unmatched junction bases: 3. This CDR3 is 15 amino acids long. The CDR3 nucleotides are TGTGCCAGCAGCGTAGGGGACAGGGGCGGTGAAAAACTGTTTTTT. It yields the protein CASSVGDRGGEKLFF.

In its sample, this clonotype was seen a few times. The gene calls are TRBV12-3 or TRBV12-4 and TRBJ1-1; D gene uncertain. The CDR3 covers 16 residues. Trimming pared 5 bases from V and 1 base from J, leaving 17 bases between. CDR3 region: CASSRYGQAANTEAFF. In DNA, the CDR3 is TGTGCCAGCAGTCGCTACGGTCAGGCGGCGAACACTGAAGCTTTCTTT.

This clonotype was seen a handful of times. This chain uses TRBV29-1 with TRBJ2-7; perhaps TRBD2 as D (5 bases). V lost 0 bases, J lost 1 base, and 10 bases lay in between. Looked up from germline, CDR1 is SQVTM and CDR2 is ANQGSEA. There are 14 residues in the CDR3. The CDR3 bases are TGCAGCGTTGAAGATCGGACGGGGTCCTACGAGCAGTACTTC. Its protein is CSVEDRTGSYEQYF.

The rearrangement links TRBV7-3 to TRBJ2-1, with D possibly being TRBD2 (6 bases). Trimming took 3 bases from V and 10 from J, leaving 10 bases between them. The CDR3 contains 12 residues. Per germline, CDR1 SGHTA and CDR2 FQGTGA. CDR3 sequence: CASSFDAGEQFF. CDR3 bases: TGTGCCAGCAGCTTTGACGCGGGAGAGCAGTTCTTC.

The chain joins TRBV12-3 or TRBV12-4 to TRBJ1-2, with D maybe TRBD1 (6 bases). V lost 5 bases and J 5 bases, leaving 12 bases between the germline ends. The CDR3 totals 13 residues. In DNA, the CDR3 is TGTGCCAGCAGTCCTCCAAGGGGGTATGGCTACACCTTC. The encoded protein is CASSPPRGYGYTF.

This clonotype occurred a few times. This rearrangement joins TRBV6-2 or TRBV6-3 to TRBJ2-7; D is uncertain. The V end lost 0 bases, the J end lost 6 bases, and 9 bases lay between the germline ends. Germline loops: CDR1 MNHEY, CDR2 SVGEGT. The CDR3 has 13 residues. CDR3 nucleotides: TGTGCCAGCAGTTACTCCAAGTCGGGCGAGCAGTACTTC. Translation: CASSYSKSGEQYF.

This clonotype was recorded at least ten times. The chain couples TRBV29-1 to TRBJ1-1; D unresolved. Germline CDR1 reads SQVTM; CDR2 reads ANQGSEA. V lost 2 bases and J lost 2, with 12 bases in between. This CDR3 is built from 14 residues. Here the CDR3 DNA reads TGCAGCGTTGAATGGCTCGGGAGTAACACTGAAGCTTTCTTT. It specifies CSVEWLGSNTEAFF.

The table lists this clonotype with a few counts. This chain links TRBV9 with TRBJ2-3, with 7 positions matching TRBD2. The CDR3 spans 15 residues. The ends lost 2 bases at V and 0 bases at J; junction bases unmatched: 3. Germline-derived CDR1 and CDR2 are SGDLS and YYNGEE. The CDR3 here is CASSVLAASTDTQYF. CDR3 sequence (DNA): TGTGCCAGCAGCGTGCTAGCGGCTAGCACAGATACGCAGTATTTT. The whole variable domain, remainder taken from reference TRBV9 and TRBJ2-3, is DSGVTQTPKHLITATGQRVTLRCSPRSGDLSVYWYQQSLDQGLQFLIQYYNGEERAKGNILERFSAQQFPDLHSELNLSSLELGDSALYFCASSVLAASTDTQYFGPGTRLTVL.

The V call is TRBV18, the J call TRBJ2-7; D perhaps matches TRBD1 (5 bases). CDR1 KGHSH and CDR2 LQKENI come from the germline V gene. This CDR3 has 14 residues. Deletions cut 0 bases from V and 5 bases from J, with 11 bases between. This chain's CDR3 is CASSPPTASNEQYF. The CDR3 DNA is TGTGCCAGCTCACCACCGACAGCGTCGAACGAGCAGTACTTC.

This clonotype was detected ten times or more. V usage is TRBV11-2 and J usage is TRBJ2-3; 9 positions match TRBD2. Germline assignment: CDR1 SGHAT and CDR2 FQNNGV. The V and J ends lost 0 bases and 2 bases, in that order; junction bases with no gene match: 15. The length of the CDR3 is 20 residues. In DNA form, the CDR3 reads TGTGCCAGCAGCTTAGAGGGTTGGGTGGCTAGCGGGACTTACACAGATACGCAGTATTTT. Its translation: CASSLEGWVASGTYTDTQYF.

This chain uses TRBV10-2 with TRBJ2-7, with a tentative D call TRBD2 (6 bases). This CDR3 comprises 12 residues. V gave up 8 bases and J gave up 4 bases, with 12 bases separating them. CDR1 and CDR2 (germline): WSHSY, SAAADI. The CDR3 protein is CASLGGGYEQYF. The DNA of the CDR3 is TGCGCCAGCCTCGGCGGAGGGTACGAGCAGTACTTC.

This clonotype was seen a few times. The rearrangement uses TRBV20-1 and TRBJ2-7; 9 bases line up with TRBD1. The V gene's germline CDR1 is DFQATT and CDR2 SNEGSKA (reference sequence). The CDR3 has 15 residues. V lost 1 base and J lost 4; bases outside the gene matches: 8. For the CDR3, the DNA is TGCAGTGCTAGAGGGGTCGGGACAGGGTATTACGAGCAGTACTTC. Its translation is CSARGVGTGYYEQYF.

V is TRBV29-1 and J is TRBJ2-7, with TRBD1 matching over 12 bases. The CDR3 spans 14 residues. V dropped 8 bases and J dropped 3; count of bases not matched to a gene: 8. The germline V gene has CDR1 SQVTM and CDR2 ANQGSEA. CDR3: CSTGQGAPFYEQYF. Here the CDR3 DNA reads TGCAGCACGGGACAGGGGGCTCCTTTCTACGAGCAGTACTTC.

V and J are TRBV6-1 and TRBJ2-2, with TRBD2 matching 7 bases. V trimming: 8 bases; J trimming: 4 bases; junction bases outside the gene matches: 7. Germline CDR1 is MNHNS and CDR2 is SASEGT. The CDR3 runs to 14 residues. The CDR3 DNA sequence: TGTGCCAGCCTGGGGGGGACCGGCACCGGGGAGCTGTTTTTT. Protein product: CASLGGTGTGELFF.

The genes are TRBV20-1 and TRBJ2-4; 14 bases map to TRBD2. The CDR3 is 13 amino acids. Germline V CDR1 and CDR2: DFQATT, SNEGSKA (reference sequence). Trimming took 6 bases from V and 11 from J; bases not matched to a gene: 6. The CDR3 DNA sequence: TGCAGTGCCCCGACTAGCGGGAGGGCCGTTCAGTACTTC. This sequence encodes CSAPTSGRAVQYF.

The J gene is TRBJ2-7, the V gene TRBV4-3; possibly TRBD2 for D (6 bases). Per germline, CDR1 LGHNA and CDR2 YSLEER. The length of the CDR3 is 15 residues. With 3 bases removed from V and 6 bases from J, the gap between germline ends came to 18 bases. CDR3: CASSHTLRGGSEQYF. CDR3 DNA: TGCGCCAGCAGCCATACCCTCCGGGGAGGTAGCGAGCAGTACTTC.

This sequence joins TRBV20-1 and TRBJ2-5; D is unclear. Germline CDR1 DFQATT, CDR2 SNEGSKA (reference sequence). The CDR3 is 14 amino acids. With 0 bases removed from V and 0 bases from J, the gap between germline ends came to 8 bases. As DNA, the CDR3 is TGCAGTGCTAGAGATCAGCGTTACCAAGAGACCCAGTACTTC. This gives the protein CSARDQRYQETQYF.

J is TRBJ2-6 and V is TRBV7-3; D remains ambiguous. Germline V gene lookup returns CDR1 SGHTA and CDR2 FQGTGA. V was trimmed by 4 bases and J by 2 bases, leaving 9 bases between them. The CDR3 loop spans 15 amino acids. CDR3 sequence reads: CASSSRYTGANVLTF. The CDR3 region has the DNA TGTGCCAGCAGCTCCCGGTACACTGGGGCCAACGTCCTGACTTTC.

This chain connects TRBV5-1 to TRBJ2-2; 7 nucleotides agree with TRBD1. Germline values: CDR1 SGHRS, CDR2 YFSETQ. The V segment lost 3 bases and the J segment 1 base; nucleotides outside the gene matches: 6. The CDR3 is 16 residues long. The CDR3 region is CASSSRGQRNTGELFF. The CDR3 coding sequence is TGCGCCAGCAGCTCGAGGGGACAGAGGAACACCGGGGAGCTGTTTTTT.

This clonotype was recorded a few times. The chain carries TRBV7-9 and TRBJ2-3, with 8 bases fitting TRBD1. From germline, CDR1 is SEHNR and CDR2 FQNEAQ (reference sequence). The CDR3 is 15 residues long. V gave up 1 base and J gave up 6 bases; unmatched junction bases: 6. For the CDR3, the DNA is TGTGCCAGCAGCTTAGGGGCAGGGGGCCGGGATACGCAGTATTTT. Protein: CASSLGAGGRDTQYF.

This clonotype was seen repeatedly, ten times or more. The V gene is TRBV4-2, the J gene TRBJ2-2; perhaps TRBD2 as D (6 bases). This CDR3 spans 15 amino acids. Germline V gives CDR1 LGHNA, CDR2 YNFKEQ. The V gene lost 1 base and the J gene lost 7 bases, with 13 bases spanning the gap. CDR3 loop: CASSQVSGEVGELFF. Here the CDR3 DNA reads TGTGCCAGCAGCCAAGTTAGCGGAGAGGTCGGGGAGCTGTTTTTT.

V and J are TRBV6-1 and TRBJ2-1, with D tentatively TRBD2 (7 bases). Germline values: CDR1 MNHNS, CDR2 SASEGT. The CDR3 runs 13 residues. V was trimmed by 3 bases and J by 9 bases, leaving 12 bases between them. CDR3 sequence reads: CASSDRGASEQFF. The CDR3 DNA reads as TGTGCCAGCAGTGACCGGGGGGCTTCTGAGCAGTTCTTC.

This clonotype has a handful of counts. The V and J genes are TRBV5-1 and TRBJ1-6; D is uncertain. The CDR3 is made up of 15 amino acids. Between the trimmed V and J ends, which lost 5 bases and 3 bases, there was a span of 12 bases. Per germline, CDR1 SGHRS and CDR2 YFSETQ. The CDR3 loop reads CASRAGENYNSPLHF. CDR3 in DNA: TGCGCCAGCAGAGCGGGAGAAAACTATAATTCACCCCTCCACTTT.